This T cell receptor (beta chain) was captured by sequencing in a study of T cells in Graves' hyperthyroidism and ophthalmopathy. Between the trimmed V and J ends, which lost 6 bases and 4 bases, there was a span of 11 bases. Germline V gene lookup returns CDR1 SGHRS and CDR2 YFSETQ. The CDR3 consists of 14 residues. TCR beta CDR3 region amplification was performed from RNA transcripts. Initially, a first-round RT-PCR of the TCR CDR3 employed the HTBI primer set. TCRdb independently ran MiXCR on the multiplex PCR reads; one entry per CDR3 protein. The sample gives hundreds of thousands of distinct CDR3 sequences, about 14% of which show up once; about 10% is in the top ten. This clonotype has a handful of counts.

This sequence originates from a woman aged 18-35 years with Graves' hyperthyroidism. Sequenced material: blood. The chain is built from TRBV5-1 and TRBJ2-6, with a tentative D call TRBD2 (6 bases). In nucleotides, the CDR3 is TGCGCCAGCATGGGGGGATCAGGGGCCAACGTCCTGACTTTC. It yields the protein CASMGGSGANVLTF.